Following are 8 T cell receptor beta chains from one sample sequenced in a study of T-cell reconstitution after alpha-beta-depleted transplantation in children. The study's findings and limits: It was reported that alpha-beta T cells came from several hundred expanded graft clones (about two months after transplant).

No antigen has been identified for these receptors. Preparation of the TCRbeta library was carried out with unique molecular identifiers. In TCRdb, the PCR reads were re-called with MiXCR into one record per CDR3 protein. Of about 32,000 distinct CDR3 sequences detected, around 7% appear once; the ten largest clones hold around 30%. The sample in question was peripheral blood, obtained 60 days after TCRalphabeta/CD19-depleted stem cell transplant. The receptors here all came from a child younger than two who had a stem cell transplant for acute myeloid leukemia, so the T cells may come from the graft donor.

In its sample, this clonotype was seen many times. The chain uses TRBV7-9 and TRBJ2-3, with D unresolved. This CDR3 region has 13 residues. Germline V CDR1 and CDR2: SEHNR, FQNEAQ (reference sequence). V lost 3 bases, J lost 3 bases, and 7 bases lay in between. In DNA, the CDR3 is TGTGCCAGCAGCTTTGACAAGACAGATACGCAGTATTTT. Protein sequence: CASSFDKTDTQYF.

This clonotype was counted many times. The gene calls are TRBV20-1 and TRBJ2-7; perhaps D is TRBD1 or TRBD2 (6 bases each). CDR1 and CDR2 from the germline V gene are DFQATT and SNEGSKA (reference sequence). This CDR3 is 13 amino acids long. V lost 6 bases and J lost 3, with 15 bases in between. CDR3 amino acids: CSAGGNLGYEQYF. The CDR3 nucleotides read TGCAGTGCCGGGGGCAACCTGGGCTACGAGCAGTACTTC.

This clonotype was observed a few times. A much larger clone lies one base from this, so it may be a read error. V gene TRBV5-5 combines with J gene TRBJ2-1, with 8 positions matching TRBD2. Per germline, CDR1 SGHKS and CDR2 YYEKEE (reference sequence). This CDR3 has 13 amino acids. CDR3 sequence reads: CAISRLARNEQFF. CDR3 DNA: TGTGCCATCAGCAGACTAGCGCGGAATGAGCAGTTCTTC. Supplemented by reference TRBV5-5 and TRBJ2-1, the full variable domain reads DAGVTQSPTHLIKTRGQQVTLRCSPISGHKSVSWYQQVLGQGPQFIFQYYEKEERGRGNFPDRFSARQFPNYSSELNVNALLLGDSALYLCAISRLARNEQFFGPGTRLTVL.

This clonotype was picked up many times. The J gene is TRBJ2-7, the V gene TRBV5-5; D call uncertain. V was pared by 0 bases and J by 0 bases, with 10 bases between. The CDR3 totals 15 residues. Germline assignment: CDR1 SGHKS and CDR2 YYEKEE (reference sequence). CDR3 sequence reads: CASSLEAGRSYEQYF. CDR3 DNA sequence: TGTGCCAGCAGCTTGGAGGCAGGACGCTCCTACGAGCAGTACTTC.

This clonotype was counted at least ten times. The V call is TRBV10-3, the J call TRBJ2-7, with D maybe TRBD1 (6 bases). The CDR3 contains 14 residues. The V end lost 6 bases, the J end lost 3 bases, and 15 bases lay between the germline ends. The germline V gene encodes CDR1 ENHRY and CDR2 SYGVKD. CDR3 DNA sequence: TGTGCCATCAGCCCTACAGGGCGTCACTACGAGCAGTACTTC. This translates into CAISPTGRHYEQYF.

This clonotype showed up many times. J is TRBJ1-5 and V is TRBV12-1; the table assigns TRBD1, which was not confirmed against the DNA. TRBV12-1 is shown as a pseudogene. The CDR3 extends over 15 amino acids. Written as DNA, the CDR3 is TGTGCCAGCAGCTTTTGGTTCGCGGGGGCTCAGCCCCAGCATTTT. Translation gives CASSFWFAGAQPQHF.

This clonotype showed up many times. The DNA for the CDR3 is TGTGCCAGCAGCCGAAGCGGGAGGGCTTACGAGCAGTACTTC. Translating gives CASSRSGRAYEQYF. The chain uses TRBV7-8 and TRBJ2-7; 10 bases line up with TRBD2. J was trimmed by 4 bases and V by 5 bases; bases with no gene match: 5. The CDR3 runs 14 residues. Germline lookup yields CDR1 SGHVS and CDR2 FQNEAQ.

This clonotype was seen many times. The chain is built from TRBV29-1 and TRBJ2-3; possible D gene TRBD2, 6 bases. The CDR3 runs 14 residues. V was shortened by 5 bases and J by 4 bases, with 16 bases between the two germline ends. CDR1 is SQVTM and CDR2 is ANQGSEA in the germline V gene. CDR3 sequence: CSVTGLILADTQYF. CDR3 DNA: TGCAGCGTTACAGGACTAATTTTGGCAGATACGCAGTATTTT.